This is a list of T cell receptor beta chains from one sample in a study of blood T cell repertoires in COVID-19. Only in-frame clones appear in the TCRdb table, and some are missing; sequencing was by immunoSEQ multiplex PCR. Of about 260,000 clones detected, 75% to 90% appear once; the ten largest clones hold roughly 1.6%. Sequencing was carried out using peripheral blood. The receptor set was obtained from a woman between 35 and 50 years old who had recovered from COVID-19. Each CDR3 is given with its conserved first and last residue. Fields, in order: clone size, J gene, D gene, V gene, CDR3 protein, CDR3 DNA. A D gene is named only where the DNA matches it firmly. Size is stated for part of the rows, as once, few or many counts, or as a class when the clone is expanded.

NA | TRBJ1-1 | NA | TRBV4-1 | CASSQEQLNTEAFF | TGCGCCAGCAGCCAAGAACAGCTGAACACTGAAGCTTTCTTT
NA | TRBJ1-6 | NA | TRBV18 | CASSPPGTAGDNSPLHF | TGTGCCAGCTCACCACCGGGCACGGCGGGGGATAATTCACCCCTCCACTTT
NA | TRBJ2-2 | TRBD1 | TRBV27 | CASSSDRDRGLYTGELFF | TGTGCCAGCAGTTCCGACCGGGACAGGGGTTTATACACCGGGGAGCTGTTTTTT
NA | TRBJ2-5 | TRBD1 | TRBV18 | CASSPPAGQGPPETQYF | TGTGCCAGCTCACCACCCGCAGGACAGGGTCCTCCAGAGACCCAGTACTTC
NA | TRBJ1-6 | NA | TRBV5-4 | CASSLGTDNSPLHF | TGTGCCAGCAGCTTGGGGACAGACAATTCACCCCTCCACTTT
NA | TRBJ2-1 | NA | TRBV7-8 | CASSLTGRSYNEQFF | TGTGCCAGCAGCTTAACGGGTCGCTCCTACAATGAGCAGTTCTTC
NA | TRBJ2-5 | TRBD1 | TRBV30 | CAWSVGGQGGKTQYF | TGTGCCTGGAGTGTAGGGGGACAGGGAGGAAAGACCCAGTACTTC
NA | TRBJ2-2 | NA | TRBV7-9 | CASRSTGQELFF | TGTGCCAGCAGATCCACAGGGCAAGAGCTGTTTTTT
NA | TRBJ2-7 | NA | TRBV18 | CASSGGIHEQYF | TGTGCCAGCTCAGGAGGGATCCACGAGCAGTACTTC
NA | TRBJ2-7 | TRBD1 | TRBV5-1 | CASRRQGALPYEQYF | TGCGCCAGCAGGAGACAGGGGGCTCTCCCCTACGAGCAGTACTTC
NA | TRBJ2-3 | TRBD2 | TRBV3-1/TRBV3-2 | CASSPSGGRGTDTQYF | TGTGCCAGCAGCCCTAGCGGGGGCCGGGGCACAGATACGCAGTATTTT
NA | TRBJ1-5 | TRBD1 | TRBV30 | CAWAGTVSNQPQHF | TGTGCCTGGGCGGGGACAGTTAGCAATCAGCCCCAGCATTTT
NA | TRBJ1-5 | NA | TRBV6-6 | CASSYGPGQPQHF | TGTGCCAGCAGTTACGGTCCAGGGCAGCCCCAGCATTTT
few | TRBJ1-2 | NA | TRBV19 | CASSVGGQQNYGYTF | TGTGCCAGTAGTGTTGGAGGACAGCAGAACTATGGCTACACCTTC
NA | TRBJ1-4 | TRBD1 | TRBV5-1 | CASSLAGGAQEKLFF | TGCGCCAGCAGCTTGGCAGGGGGCGCTCAGGAAAAACTGTTTTTT
few | TRBJ2-3 | NA | TRBV3-1/TRBV3-2 | CASSRTEVTDTQYF | TGTGCCAGCAGTCGGACTGAAGTTACAGATACGCAGTATTTT
NA | TRBJ2-3 | NA | TRBV6-2/TRBV6-3 | CASSLAPSTDTQYF | TGTGCCAGCAGTTTGGCTCCTAGCACAGATACGCAGTATTTT
NA | TRBJ2-2 | TRBD2 | TRBV9 | CASSPPASGGSGELFF | TGTGCCAGCAGCCCCCCGGCTAGCGGGGGGTCCGGGGAGCTGTTTTTT
NA | TRBJ1-6 | NA | TRBV30 | CAWSTTGTPLSPLHF | TGTGCCTGGAGCACGACCGGGACTCCCCTCTCACCCCTCCACTTT
NA | TRBJ2-7 | NA | TRBV2 | CASTRYRDTQQYF | TGTGCCAGCACACGTTACCGGGACACCCAGCAGTACTTC
NA | TRBJ1-1 | NA | TRBV7-9 | CASSLQGLEAFF | TGTGCCAGCAGCTTACAGGGCCTTGAAGCTTTCTTT
NA | TRBJ1-2 | TRBD1 | TRBV14 | CASSRGTGVRYGYTF | TGTGCCAGCAGCCGCGGGACAGGGGTACGCTATGGCTACACCTTC
once | TRBJ2-2 | TRBD1 | TRBV6-6 | CASSSLGTANTGELFF | TGTGCCAGCAGTTCCCTCGGGACAGCGAACACCGGGGAGCTGTTTTTT
NA | TRBJ1-5 | NA | TRBV2 | CASRPGGAWSQPQHF | TGTGCCAGCAGACCCGGGGGGGCCTGGAGTCAGCCCCAGCATTTT
once | TRBJ2-3 | NA | TRBV6-4 | CASSDGGAVTDTQYF | TGTGCCAGCAGTGACGGGGGGGCGGTGACAGATACGCAGTATTTT
NA | TRBJ2-2 | TRBD2 | TRBV10-1 | CATGGSLTGELFF | TGCGCCACGGGAGGCAGCTTGACCGGGGAGCTGTTTTTT
NA | TRBJ2-3 | NA | TRBV27 | CASSLSIKTPTHTDTQYF | TGTGCCAGCAGTTTATCGATAAAGACTCCCACCCACACAGATACGCAGTATTTT
NA | TRBJ2-7 | TRBD1 | TRBV5-6 | CASSFGTGQYEQYF | TGTGCCAGCAGCTTCGGGACAGGGCAATACGAGCAGTACTTC
NA | TRBJ2-3 | NA | TRBV20-1 | CSASLGSTDTQYF | TGCAGTGCTAGTCTAGGCTCAACAGATACGCAGTATTTT